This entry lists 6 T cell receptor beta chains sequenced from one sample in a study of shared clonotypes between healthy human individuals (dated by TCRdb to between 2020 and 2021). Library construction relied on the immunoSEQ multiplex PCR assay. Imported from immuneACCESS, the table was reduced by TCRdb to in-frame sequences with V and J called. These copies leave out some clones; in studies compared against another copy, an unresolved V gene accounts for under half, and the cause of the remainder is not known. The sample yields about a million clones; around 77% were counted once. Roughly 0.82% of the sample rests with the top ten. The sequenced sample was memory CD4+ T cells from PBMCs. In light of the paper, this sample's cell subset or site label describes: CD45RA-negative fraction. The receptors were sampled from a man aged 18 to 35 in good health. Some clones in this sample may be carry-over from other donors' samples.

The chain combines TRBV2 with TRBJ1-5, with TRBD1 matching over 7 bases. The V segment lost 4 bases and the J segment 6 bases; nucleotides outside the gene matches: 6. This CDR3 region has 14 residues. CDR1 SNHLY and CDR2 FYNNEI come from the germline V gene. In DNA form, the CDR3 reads TGTGCCAGCAGTGTCTCAGGGGGTGGTCAGCCCCAGCATTTT. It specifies CASSVSGGGQPQHF.

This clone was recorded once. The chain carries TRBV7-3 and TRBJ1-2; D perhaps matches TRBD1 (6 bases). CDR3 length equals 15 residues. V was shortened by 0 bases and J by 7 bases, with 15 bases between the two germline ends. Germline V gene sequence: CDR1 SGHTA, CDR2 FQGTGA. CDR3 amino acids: CASSLTPDSLVGYTF. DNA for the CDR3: TGTGCCAGCAGCTTAACTCCGGACAGTCTGGTTGGCTACACCTTC.

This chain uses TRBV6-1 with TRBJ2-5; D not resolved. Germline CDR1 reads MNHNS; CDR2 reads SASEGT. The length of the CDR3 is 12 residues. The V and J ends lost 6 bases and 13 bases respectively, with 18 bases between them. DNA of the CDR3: TGTGCCAGCAGGGACGCCCAGGATTCTCGGTACTTC. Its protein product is CASRDAQDSRYF.

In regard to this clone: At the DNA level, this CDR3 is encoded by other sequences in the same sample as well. The CDR3 DNA reads as TGCGCCAGCAGCTTGGAGGGCCAGCTAAATGAAAAACTGTTTTTT. Translated, it gives CASSLEGQLNEKLFF. This chain links TRBV5-1 with TRBJ1-4; unclear D gene. The CDR3 runs 15 residues. V lost 0 bases and J lost 5, with 11 bases in between. Germline V gene lookup returns CDR1 SGHRS and CDR2 YFSETQ.

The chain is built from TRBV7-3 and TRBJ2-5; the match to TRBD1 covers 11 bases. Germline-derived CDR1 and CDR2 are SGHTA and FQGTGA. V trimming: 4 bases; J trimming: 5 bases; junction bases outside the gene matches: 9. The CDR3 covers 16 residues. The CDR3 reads CASSSTGTGGAETQYF. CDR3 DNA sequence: TGTGCCAGCAGCTCAACCGGGACAGGGGGGGCGGAGACCCAGTACTTC.

The CDR3 protein is CASSPGTGRHTEAFF. CDR3 coding DNA: TGTGCCAGCAGTCCCGGGACAGGGAGGCACACTGAAGCTTTCTTT. This chain uses TRBV2 with TRBJ1-1; 9 bases line up with TRBD1. The V gene end was trimmed by 5 bases and the J gene end by 3 bases; junction bases not matched to a gene: 7. Germline V gene lookup returns CDR1 SNHLY and CDR2 FYNNEI. The CDR3 is 15 residues long.